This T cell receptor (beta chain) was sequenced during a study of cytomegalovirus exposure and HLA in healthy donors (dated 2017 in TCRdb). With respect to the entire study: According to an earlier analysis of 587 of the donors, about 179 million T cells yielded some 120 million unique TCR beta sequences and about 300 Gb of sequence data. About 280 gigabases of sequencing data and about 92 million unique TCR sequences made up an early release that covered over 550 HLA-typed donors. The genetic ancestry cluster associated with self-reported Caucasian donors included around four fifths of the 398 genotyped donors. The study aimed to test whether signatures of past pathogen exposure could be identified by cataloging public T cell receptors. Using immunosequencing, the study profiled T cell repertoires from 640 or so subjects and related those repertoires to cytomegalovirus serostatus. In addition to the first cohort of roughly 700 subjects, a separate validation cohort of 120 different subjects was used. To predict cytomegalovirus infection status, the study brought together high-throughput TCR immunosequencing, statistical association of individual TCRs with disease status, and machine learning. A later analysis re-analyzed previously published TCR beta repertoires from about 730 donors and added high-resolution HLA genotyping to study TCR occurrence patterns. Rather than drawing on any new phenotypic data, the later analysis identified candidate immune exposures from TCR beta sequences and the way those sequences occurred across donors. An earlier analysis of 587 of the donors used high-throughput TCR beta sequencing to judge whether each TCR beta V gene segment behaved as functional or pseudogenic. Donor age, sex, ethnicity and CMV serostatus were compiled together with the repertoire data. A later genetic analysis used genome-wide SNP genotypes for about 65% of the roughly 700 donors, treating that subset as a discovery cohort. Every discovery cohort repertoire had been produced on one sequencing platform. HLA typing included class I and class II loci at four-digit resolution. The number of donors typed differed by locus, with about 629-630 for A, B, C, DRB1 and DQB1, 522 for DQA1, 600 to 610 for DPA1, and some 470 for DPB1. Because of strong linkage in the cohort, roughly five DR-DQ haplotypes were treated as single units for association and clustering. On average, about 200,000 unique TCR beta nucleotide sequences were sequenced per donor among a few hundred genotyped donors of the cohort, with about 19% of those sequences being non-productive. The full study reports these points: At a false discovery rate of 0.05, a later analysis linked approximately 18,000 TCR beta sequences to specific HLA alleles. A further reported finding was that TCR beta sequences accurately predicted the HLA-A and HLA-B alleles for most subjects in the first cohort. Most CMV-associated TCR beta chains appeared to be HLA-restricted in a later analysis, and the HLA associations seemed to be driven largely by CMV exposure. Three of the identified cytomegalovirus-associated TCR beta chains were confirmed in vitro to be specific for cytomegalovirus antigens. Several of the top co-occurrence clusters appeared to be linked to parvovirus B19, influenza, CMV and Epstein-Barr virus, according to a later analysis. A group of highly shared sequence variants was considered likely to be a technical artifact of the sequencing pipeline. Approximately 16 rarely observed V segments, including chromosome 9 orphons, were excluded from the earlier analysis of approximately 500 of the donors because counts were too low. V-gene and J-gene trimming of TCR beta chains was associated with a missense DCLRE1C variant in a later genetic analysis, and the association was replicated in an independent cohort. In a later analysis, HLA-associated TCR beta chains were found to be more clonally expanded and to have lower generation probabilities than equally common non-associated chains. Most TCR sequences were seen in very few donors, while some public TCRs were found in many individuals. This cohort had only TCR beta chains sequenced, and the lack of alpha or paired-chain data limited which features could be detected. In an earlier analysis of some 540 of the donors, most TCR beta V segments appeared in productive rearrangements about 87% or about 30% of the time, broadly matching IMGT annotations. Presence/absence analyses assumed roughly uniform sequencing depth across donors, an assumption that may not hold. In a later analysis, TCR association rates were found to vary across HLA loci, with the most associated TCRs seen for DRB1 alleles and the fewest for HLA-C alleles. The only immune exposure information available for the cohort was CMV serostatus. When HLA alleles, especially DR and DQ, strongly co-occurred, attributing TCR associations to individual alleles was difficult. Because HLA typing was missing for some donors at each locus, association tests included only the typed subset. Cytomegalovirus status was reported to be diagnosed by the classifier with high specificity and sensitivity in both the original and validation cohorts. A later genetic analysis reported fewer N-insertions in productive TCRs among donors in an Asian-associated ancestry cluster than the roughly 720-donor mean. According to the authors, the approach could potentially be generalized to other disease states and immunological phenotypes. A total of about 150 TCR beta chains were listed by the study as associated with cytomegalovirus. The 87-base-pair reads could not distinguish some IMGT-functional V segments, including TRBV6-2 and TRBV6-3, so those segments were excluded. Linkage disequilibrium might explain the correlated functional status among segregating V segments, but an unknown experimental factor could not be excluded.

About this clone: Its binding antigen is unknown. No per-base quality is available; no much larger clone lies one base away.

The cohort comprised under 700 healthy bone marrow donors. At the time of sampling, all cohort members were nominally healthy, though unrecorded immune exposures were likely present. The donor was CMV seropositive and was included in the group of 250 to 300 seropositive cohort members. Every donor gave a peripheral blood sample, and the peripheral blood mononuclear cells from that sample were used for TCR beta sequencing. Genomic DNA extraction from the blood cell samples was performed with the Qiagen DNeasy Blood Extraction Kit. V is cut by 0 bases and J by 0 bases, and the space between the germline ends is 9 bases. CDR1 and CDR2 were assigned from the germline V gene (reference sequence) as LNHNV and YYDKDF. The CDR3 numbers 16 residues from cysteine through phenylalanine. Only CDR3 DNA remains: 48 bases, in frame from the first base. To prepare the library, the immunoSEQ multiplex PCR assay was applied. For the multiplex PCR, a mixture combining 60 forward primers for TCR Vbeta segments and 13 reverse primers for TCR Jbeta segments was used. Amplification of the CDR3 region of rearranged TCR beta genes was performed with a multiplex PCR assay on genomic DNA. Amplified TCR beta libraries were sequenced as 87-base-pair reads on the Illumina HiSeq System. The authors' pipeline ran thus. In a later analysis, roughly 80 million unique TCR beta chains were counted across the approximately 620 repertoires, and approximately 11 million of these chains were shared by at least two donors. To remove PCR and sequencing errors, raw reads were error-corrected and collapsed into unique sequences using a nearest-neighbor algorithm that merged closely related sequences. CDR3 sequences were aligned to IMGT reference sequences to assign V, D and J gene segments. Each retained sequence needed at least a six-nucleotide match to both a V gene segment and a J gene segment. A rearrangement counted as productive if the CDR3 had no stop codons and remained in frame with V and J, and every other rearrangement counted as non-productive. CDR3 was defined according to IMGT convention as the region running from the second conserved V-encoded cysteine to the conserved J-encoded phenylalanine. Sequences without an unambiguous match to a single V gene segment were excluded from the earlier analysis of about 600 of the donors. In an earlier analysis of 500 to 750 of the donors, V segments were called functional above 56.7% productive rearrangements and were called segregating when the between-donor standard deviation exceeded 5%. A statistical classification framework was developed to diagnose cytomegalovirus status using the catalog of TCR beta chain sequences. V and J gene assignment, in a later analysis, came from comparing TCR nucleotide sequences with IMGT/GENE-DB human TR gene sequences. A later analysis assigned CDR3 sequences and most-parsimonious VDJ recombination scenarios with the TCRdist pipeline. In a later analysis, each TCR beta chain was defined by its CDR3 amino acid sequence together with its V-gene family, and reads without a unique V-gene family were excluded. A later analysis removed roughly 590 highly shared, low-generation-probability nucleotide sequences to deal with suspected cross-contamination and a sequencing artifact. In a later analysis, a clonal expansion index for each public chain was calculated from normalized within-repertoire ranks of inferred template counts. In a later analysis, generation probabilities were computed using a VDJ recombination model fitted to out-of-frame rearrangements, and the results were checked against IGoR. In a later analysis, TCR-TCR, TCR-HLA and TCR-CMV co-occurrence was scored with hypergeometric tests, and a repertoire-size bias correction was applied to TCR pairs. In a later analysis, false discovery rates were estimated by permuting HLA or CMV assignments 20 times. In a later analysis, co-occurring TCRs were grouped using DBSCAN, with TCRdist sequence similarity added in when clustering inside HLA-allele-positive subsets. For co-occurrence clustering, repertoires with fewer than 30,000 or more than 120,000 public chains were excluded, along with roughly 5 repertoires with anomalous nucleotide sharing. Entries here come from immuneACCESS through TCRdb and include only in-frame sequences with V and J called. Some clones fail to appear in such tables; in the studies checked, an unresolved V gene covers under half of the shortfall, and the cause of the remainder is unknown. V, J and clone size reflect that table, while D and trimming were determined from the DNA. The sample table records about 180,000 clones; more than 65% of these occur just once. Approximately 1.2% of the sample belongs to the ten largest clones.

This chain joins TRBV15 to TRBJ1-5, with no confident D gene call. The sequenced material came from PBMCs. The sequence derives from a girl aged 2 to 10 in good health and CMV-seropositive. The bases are TGTGCCACCAGCAGAGACGGTCCATATAGCAATCAGCCCCAGCATTTT. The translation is CATSRDGPYSNQPQHF.